The 23 T cell receptor beta chains below were found in one sample sequenced in a study of T cells after yellow fever vaccination. MiXCR, run by TCRdb on the 5' RACE reads, gives a single entry per CDR3 protein. The sample lists around 70,000 distinct CDR3 sequences, roughly 6.9% occurring once. The sequences come from CD8+ T cells sorted from PBMCs, collected 5 to 6 days after the first yellow fever vaccination. These receptors were taken from a young man who received the YFV17D yellow fever vaccine.

This clonotype was found many times. The chain links TRBV7-8 to TRBJ2-7; no clear D gene. This CDR3 is built from 13 residues. Germline CDR1 SGHVS, CDR2 FQNEAQ. V lost 4 bases, J lost 7 bases, and 14 bases lay in between. CDR3 sequence reads: CASSSGIGTEQYF. As DNA, the CDR3 is TGTGCCAGCAGCTCAGGAATCGGCACTGAGCAGTACTTC.

Many counts were recorded for this clonotype. The genes are TRBV19 and TRBJ2-2; weak D call: TRBD1 (6 bases). The CDR3 runs to 13 residues. CDR1 and CDR2 from the germline V gene are LNHDA and SQIVND (reference sequence). Trimming left V 6 bases short and J 5 bases short, with 10 bases between. CDR3 residues: CASRSGATGELFF. CDR3 in DNA: TGTGCCAGTAGGTCAGGGGCGACCGGGGAGCTGTTTTTT.

This clonotype was recorded a few times. The V gene is TRBV7-9, the J gene TRBJ2-7; D is ambiguous. Germline V gene lookup returns CDR1 SEHNR and CDR2 FQNEAQ (reference sequence). Trimming shortened V by 5 bases and J by 1 base, and 3 bases separated the two germline ends. The CDR3 is made up of 11 amino acids. The CDR3 region has the DNA TGTGCCAGCAGCAATTCCTACGAGCAGTACTTC. Translated: CASSNSYEQYF.

The chain couples TRBV25-1 to TRBJ2-7; the D call may be TRBD1 or TRBD2 (6 bases each). CDR1 is MGHDK, CDR2 SYGVNS, per germline. The CDR3 length is 15 residues. The ends were cut back, 0 bases at V and 3 bases at J, with 12 bases in the middle. The CDR3 region has the DNA TGTGCCAGCAGTGAATATTGGGGGGCAGGCTACGAGCAGTACTTC. It specifies CASSEYWGAGYEQYF.

The chain has TRBV7-9 and TRBJ2-5; no firm D call. The CDR3 covers 10 residues. Germline V gene data show CDR1 as SEHNR and CDR2 as FQNEAQ (reference sequence). CDR3 bases: TGTGCATCTGAGTTGGGGACCCAGTACTTC. Its protein is CASELGTQYF.

This clonotype was observed many times. The chain combines TRBV6-5 with TRBJ1-1; possibly TRBD1 for D (6 bases). Trimming took off 2 bases at V and 8 bases at J, with 12 bases between the two ends. Germline assignment: CDR1 MNHEY and CDR2 SVGAGI. The CDR3 covers 13 residues. CDR3: CASSYTGPAEAFF. The DNA of the CDR3 is TGTGCCAGCAGTTACACAGGGCCGGCGGAAGCTTTCTTT.

Many counts were recorded for this clonotype. This rearrangement joins TRBV7-9 to TRBJ2-7, with 7 bases fitting TRBD2. This CDR3 is 12 amino acids long. V lost 8 bases to trimming and J lost 2 bases; unmatched junction nucleotides: 3. Germline assignment: CDR1 SEHNR and CDR2 FQNEAQ (reference sequence). The CDR3 DNA is TGTGCCAGCGCCGGGGGGACCTACGAGCAGTACGTC. Encoded protein: CASAGGTYEQYV.

Many counts were recorded for this clonotype. The chain links TRBV29-1 to TRBJ2-1; D perhaps matches TRBD2 (6 bases). Trimming took off 1 base at V and 8 bases at J, with 12 bases between the two ends. Germline CDR1 and CDR2: SQVTM and ANQGSEA. This CDR3 comprises 13 residues. CDR3 DNA: TGCAGCGTTGAAGGGAGGGGTTCGGATGAGCAGTTCTTC. This gives the protein CSVEGRGSDEQFF.

This clonotype occurred many times. The chain couples TRBV6-2 or TRBV6-3 to TRBJ1-1, with D uncertain. CDR3 length: 12 amino acids. Deletions cut 8 bases from V and 5 bases from J, with 12 bases between. The germline V gene encodes CDR1 MNHEY and CDR2 SVGEGT. The CDR3: CASGVGGTEAFF. CDR3 DNA: TGTGCCAGCGGTGTTGGAGGGACTGAAGCTTTCTTT.

This clonotype was observed many times. The CDR3 DNA follows: TGTGCCAGCAGCCATCGCTCTGGGGAGTCCAGCGTATATTTT. Protein product: CASSHRSGESSVYF. V usage is TRBV14 and J usage is TRBJ1-3; D is uncertain. V dropped 3 bases and J dropped 14 bases, with 20 bases sitting between them. CDR1 and CDR2 (germline): SGHDN, FVKESK. The CDR3 extends over 14 amino acids.

This clonotype came up a few times. The chain joins TRBV7-6 to TRBJ2-3; tentatively, D is TRBD1 (5 bases). V was trimmed by 1 base and J by 0 bases, leaving 20 bases between them. Germline V gene lookup returns CDR1 SGHVS and CDR2 FNYEAQ. This CDR3 is 19 amino acids long. CDR3 residues: CASSLVMGPTESSTDTQYF. In DNA, the CDR3 is TGTGCCAGCAGCTTAGTGATGGGCCCGACAGAGTCTAGCACAGATACGCAGTATTTT.

This clonotype was picked up a small number of times. This chain joins TRBV19 and TRBJ2-7, with D unresolved. The CDR3 runs 13 residues. Trimming removed 2 bases at V and 3 bases at J, with 8 bases between. Germline CDR1 and CDR2: LNHDA and SQIVND (reference sequence). The CDR3, as DNA: TGTGCCAGTAGTATAACCCCAAGCTACGAGCAGTACTTC. It specifies CASSITPSYEQYF.

This clonotype was seen more than once but under ten times. CDR3 sequence: CASSPRVGVYQMPYEQYV. CDR3 sequence (DNA): TGCGCCAGCAGCCCCAGGGTGGGAGTCTATCAGATGCCCTACGAGCAGTACGTC. The J gene is TRBJ2-7, the V gene TRBV4-1, with D possibly being TRBD1 or TRBD2 (5 bases each). CDR1 is MGHRA, CDR2 YSYEKL, per germline. Trimming cost V 4 bases and J 2 bases, with 24 bases left between them. This CDR3 has 18 residues.

The sample holds a few counts of this clonotype. The genes are TRBV7-2 and TRBJ2-3; 9 bases match TRBD2. CDR3 length: 15 residues. Germline CDR1 is SGHTA and CDR2 is FQGNSA. V lost 5 bases and J lost 6; bases outside the gene matches: 9. The CDR3: CASSLGLAGWDTQYF. Here the CDR3 DNA reads TGTGCCAGCAGCCTTGGGCTAGCGGGGTGGGATACGCAGTATTTT.

This clonotype was found many times. This chain uses TRBV6-2 or TRBV6-3 with TRBJ2-7; 7 bases line up with TRBD1. The CDR3 consists of 13 residues. Germline trimming cut 6 bases from V and 3 bases from J; bases unmatched to any gene: 5. CDR1 is MNHEY and CDR2 is SVGEGT in the germline V gene. The CDR3 protein is CASSRDRLYEQYV. The CDR3 DNA is TGTGCCAGCAGCCGGGACAGACTCTACGAGCAGTACGTC.

A few counts support this clonotype. CDR3 in amino acids: CATSRERDRYGELFF. Written as DNA, the CDR3 is TGTGCCACCAGCAGAGAGAGGGACAGATACGGGGAGCTGTTTTTT. The chain links TRBV15 to TRBJ2-2, with 7 bases aligning to TRBD1. CDR3 length: 15 amino acids. Trimming cost V 0 bases and J 7 bases; bases outside gene matches: 5. CDR1 and CDR2 from the germline V gene are LNHNV and YYDKDF (reference sequence).

This clonotype was seen a handful of times. This sequence joins TRBV6-6 and TRBJ2-7; a weak D match, TRBD2 (7 bases). Germline V gene data show CDR1 as MNHNY and CDR2 as SVGAGI (reference sequence). This CDR3 is built from 13 residues. V lost 2 bases and J 7 bases, leaving 12 bases between the germline ends. CDR3 DNA sequence: TGTGCCAGCAGTTACCGGGGGGCGGGGGAGCAGTACGTC. Translated, it gives CASSYRGAGEQYV.

This clonotype was detected a few times. The chain employs TRBV12-3 or TRBV12-4 and TRBJ2-7; 8 bases agree with TRBD2. Trimming at V came to 6 bases and at J to 5 bases, leaving 9 bases not matched to a gene. The CDR3 extends over 14 amino acids. The CDR3 region is CASSFGGGMDEQYF. The CDR3 nucleotides read TGTGCCAGCAGCTTCGGGGGGGGAATGGACGAGCAGTACTTC.

This clonotype was detected only a few times. In DNA form, the CDR3 reads TGTGCCAGCAGCCAGTTGGGGACAGGAACCGGGGAGCTGTTTTTT. This sequence encodes CASSQLGTGTGELFF. V gene TRBV4-2 combines with J gene TRBJ2-2; TRBD1 matches 8 bases. J gave up 5 bases and V 3 bases, and 5 bases lay outside the gene matches. The CDR3 has 15 amino acids. Per the germline V gene, CDR1 is LGHNA and CDR2 is YNFKEQ.

This clonotype turned up a few times. This chain joins TRBV6-5 and TRBJ2-5; D gene unclear. This CDR3 comprises 16 residues. Trimming left V 0 bases short and J 4 bases short, with 15 bases between. The germline V gene encodes CDR1 MNHEY and CDR2 SVGAGI. CDR3 residues: CASSYSTQGLGETQYF. The CDR3 region has the DNA TGTGCCAGCAGTTACTCTACTCAAGGTCTTGGAGAGACCCAGTACTTC.

This clonotype came up many times. The rearrangement links TRBV6-6 to TRBJ2-7, with D maybe TRBD2 (5 bases). Germline V gene lookup returns CDR1 MNHNY and CDR2 SVGAGI (reference sequence). This CDR3 is 13 amino acids long. V was shortened by 0 bases and J by 7 bases, with 10 bases between the two germline ends. This CDR3 reads CASSYSTGEEQYV. CDR3 nucleotides: TGTGCCAGCAGTTACTCGACCGGGGAGGAGCAGTACGTC.

This clonotype was seen only a few times. This rearrangement joins TRBV7-6 to TRBJ1-6; tentatively, D is TRBD1 (6 bases). The CDR3 is made up of 17 amino acids. The V gene lost 1 base and the J gene lost 7 bases, with 17 bases spanning the gap. The germline V gene has CDR1 SGHVS and CDR2 FNYEAQ. The CDR3 DNA is TGTGCCAGCAGCTTAGGGGTTTCCGGGACAAGGAATTCACCCCTCCACTTT. Its protein product is CASSLGVSGTRNSPLHF.

The rearrangement links TRBV4-2 to TRBJ2-1; 12 bases line up with TRBD2. There are 14 residues in the CDR3. The germline V gene has CDR1 LGHNA and CDR2 YNFKEQ. V was pared by 4 bases and J by 7 bases, with 2 bases of the junction left unmatched. The CDR3 nucleotides read TGTGCCAGCAGCCCACTAGCGGGGGGAAATGAGCAGTTCTTC. The encoded protein is CASSPLAGGNEQFF.